This entry lists 14 T cell receptor beta chains sequenced from one sample in a study of cytotoxic CD8 clonotypes in ibrutinib-treated CLL. Sequencing used immunoSEQ multiplex PCR; TCRdb keeps in-frame clones, though not all of them. The sample consists of 140,000 to 150,000 clones, roughly 76% of them appearing once. The sequencing used PBMCs, collected after 24 months of ibrutinib treatment. The receptor source for this set is a human donor with chronic lymphocytic leukemia.

The J gene is TRBJ2-2, the V gene TRBV19; TRBD1 aligns across 8 bases. Trimming at V came to 4 bases and at J to 0 bases, leaving 4 bases not matched to a gene. Germline V lookup: CDR1 LNHDA, CDR2 SQIVND (reference sequence). CDR3 length equals 16 residues. The CDR3 protein is CASSRGQAANTGELFF. The DNA for the CDR3 is TGTGCCAGTAGTAGGGGACAGGCCGCGAACACCGGGGAGCTGTTTTTT.

This chain links TRBV20-1 with TRBJ2-7; the D is unclear. This CDR3 contains 11 residues. The V and J ends lost 5 bases and 5 bases respectively, with 10 bases between them. Germline CDR1 is DFQATT and CDR2 is SNEGSKA (reference sequence). The CDR3 nucleotides are TGCAGTGCTGGGCCAGAGGACGAGCAGTACTTC. Residues: CSAGPEDEQYF.

This chain uses TRBV27 with TRBJ2-1; no clear D gene. Germline values: CDR1 MNHEY, CDR2 SMNVEV (reference sequence). Trimming removed 5 bases from V and 0 bases from J, with 11 bases in between. This CDR3 spans 15 amino acids. CDR3: CASSPGWSSYNEQFF. CDR3 sequence (DNA): TGTGCCAGCAGTCCCGGGTGGAGCTCCTACAATGAGCAGTTCTTC.

The V and J genes are TRBV6-5 and TRBJ2-7, with TRBD1 matching over 10 bases. This CDR3 region has 14 residues. Germline V gene lookup returns CDR1 MNHEY and CDR2 SVGAGI. V trimming: 2 bases; J trimming: 4 bases; junction bases outside the gene matches: 2. CDR3 in DNA: TGTGCCAGCAGTTACGGGGGACAGGGGTACGAGCAGTACTTC. Amino acid sequence: CASSYGGQGYEQYF.

The chain carries TRBV20-1 and TRBJ2-1; D unclear. Germline assignment: CDR1 DFQATT and CDR2 SNEGSKA (reference sequence). This CDR3 has 11 residues. The ends were cut back, 1 base at V and 4 bases at J, with 2 bases in the middle. In DNA form, the CDR3 reads TGCAGTGCTAGAGCTTACAATGAGCAGTTCTTC. Protein product: CSARAYNEQFF.

The table lists this clone with a count of one. DNA of the CDR3: TGTGCCAGCAGCTCACCAAGTCGGGCGGGGGCATCCCAGGATACGCAGTATTTT. Amino acids: CASSSPSRAGASQDTQYF. The chain joins TRBV7-2 to TRBJ2-3; possible D gene TRBD2, 7 bases. Trimming cost V 4 bases and J 6 bases, with 26 bases left between them. The CDR3 loop spans 18 amino acids. From germline, CDR1 is SGHTA and CDR2 FQGNSA.

Only a few counts were recorded for this clone. Within the sample, other DNA sequences also encode this same CDR3. The CDR3 sequence is CAWSVRSNQPQHF. CDR3 DNA sequence: TGTGCCTGGAGTGTACGGAGCAATCAGCCCCAGCATTTT. The rearrangement uses TRBV30 and TRBJ1-5; D gene uncertain. This CDR3 spans 13 amino acids. Trimming shortened V by 0 bases and J by 1 base, and 4 bases separated the two germline ends. Germline loops: CDR1 GTSNPN, CDR2 SVGIG (reference sequence). Filled out from reference TRBV30 and TRBJ1-5, the complete variable domain reads SQTIHQWPATLVQPVGSPLSLECTVEGTSNPNLYWYRQAAGRGLQLLFYSVGIGQISSEVPQNLSASRPQDRQFILSSKKLLLSDSGFYLCAWSVRSNQPQHFGDGTRLSIL.

The chain is built from TRBV28 and TRBJ1-2, with 7 positions matching TRBD1. Germline V gene data show CDR1 as MDHEN and CDR2 as SYDVKM. Unmatched junction bases numbered 4, after V lost 3 bases and J lost 0 bases. The CDR3 totals 15 residues. CDR3 in DNA: TGTGCCAGCAGTTTCATCGGGACAGCTAACTATGGCTACACCTTC. It encodes CASSFIGTANYGYTF.

The chain combines TRBV12-5 with TRBJ1-2; D remains ambiguous. This CDR3 region has 13 residues. Germline CDR1 reads LGHNT; CDR2 reads FRNRAP. Trimming shortened V by 1 base and J by 4 bases, and 7 bases separated the two germline ends. The chain's CDR3 is CASGLGAAYGYTF. For the CDR3, the DNA is TGTGCTAGTGGTTTGGGGGCAGCCTATGGCTACACCTTC.

This rearrangement joins TRBV27 to TRBJ2-2, with TRBD2 as a possible D gene (5 bases). CDR3 length equals 15 residues. Trimming left V 4 bases short and J 0 bases short, with 9 bases between. In germline, CDR1 is MNHEY, CDR2 SMNVEV (reference sequence). The CDR3 is CASSSWGANTGELFF. CDR3 nucleotides: TGTGCCAGCAGTTCCTGGGGAGCGAACACCGGGGAGCTGTTTTTT.

The genes are TRBV7-9 and TRBJ2-1; D may correspond to TRBD1 or TRBD2 (5 bases each). Germline loops: CDR1 SEHNR, CDR2 FQNEAQ (reference sequence). V lost 1 base, J lost 3 bases, and 10 bases lay in between. The CDR3 runs to 15 residues. CDR3 sequence: CASSLGDRLYNEQFF. CDR3 nucleotide sequence: TGTGCCAGCAGCTTAGGGGACCGTCTCTACAATGAGCAGTTCTTC.

This clone was seen only a few times. The CDR3 DNA follows: TGTGCCAGCAGTCCCCCGGGACACGAGCAGTACTTC. It translates to CASSPPGHEQYF. The chain combines TRBV28 with TRBJ2-7; TRBD1 or TRBD2 may be the D gene (5 bases each). This CDR3 spans 12 amino acids. Germline V gives CDR1 MDHEN, CDR2 SYDVKM. Between the trimmed V and J ends, which lost 5 bases and 5 bases, there was a span of 10 bases. Together with reference TRBV28 and TRBJ2-7, the CDR3 gives the full variable domain: DVKVTQSSRYLVKRTGEKVFLECVQDMDHENMFWYRQDPGLGLRLIYFSYDVKMKEKGDIPEGYSVSREKKERFSLILESASTNQTSMYLCASSPPGHEQYFGPGTRLTVT.

This clone was seen once. The chain carries TRBV5-1 and TRBJ2-3; D is tentatively TRBD1 or TRBD2 (5 bases each). This CDR3 comprises 17 residues. Trimming left V 4 bases short and J 2 bases short, with 20 bases between. Germline CDR1 and CDR2: SGHRS and YFSETQ. CDR3 DNA sequence: TGCGCCAGCAGCCCAATTCCGGGTGGGACCTACACAGATACGCAGTATTTT. Protein: CASSPIPGGTYTDTQYF.

The V gene is TRBV7-6, the J gene TRBJ1-5, with D hard to call. V dropped 5 bases and J dropped 0 bases, with 5 bases sitting between them. This CDR3 is 13 amino acids long. CDR1 SGHVS and CDR2 FNYEAQ come from the germline V gene. The CDR3 loop reads CASSPNSNQPQHF. CDR3 bases: TGTGCCAGCAGCCCCAATAGCAATCAGCCCCAGCATTTT.